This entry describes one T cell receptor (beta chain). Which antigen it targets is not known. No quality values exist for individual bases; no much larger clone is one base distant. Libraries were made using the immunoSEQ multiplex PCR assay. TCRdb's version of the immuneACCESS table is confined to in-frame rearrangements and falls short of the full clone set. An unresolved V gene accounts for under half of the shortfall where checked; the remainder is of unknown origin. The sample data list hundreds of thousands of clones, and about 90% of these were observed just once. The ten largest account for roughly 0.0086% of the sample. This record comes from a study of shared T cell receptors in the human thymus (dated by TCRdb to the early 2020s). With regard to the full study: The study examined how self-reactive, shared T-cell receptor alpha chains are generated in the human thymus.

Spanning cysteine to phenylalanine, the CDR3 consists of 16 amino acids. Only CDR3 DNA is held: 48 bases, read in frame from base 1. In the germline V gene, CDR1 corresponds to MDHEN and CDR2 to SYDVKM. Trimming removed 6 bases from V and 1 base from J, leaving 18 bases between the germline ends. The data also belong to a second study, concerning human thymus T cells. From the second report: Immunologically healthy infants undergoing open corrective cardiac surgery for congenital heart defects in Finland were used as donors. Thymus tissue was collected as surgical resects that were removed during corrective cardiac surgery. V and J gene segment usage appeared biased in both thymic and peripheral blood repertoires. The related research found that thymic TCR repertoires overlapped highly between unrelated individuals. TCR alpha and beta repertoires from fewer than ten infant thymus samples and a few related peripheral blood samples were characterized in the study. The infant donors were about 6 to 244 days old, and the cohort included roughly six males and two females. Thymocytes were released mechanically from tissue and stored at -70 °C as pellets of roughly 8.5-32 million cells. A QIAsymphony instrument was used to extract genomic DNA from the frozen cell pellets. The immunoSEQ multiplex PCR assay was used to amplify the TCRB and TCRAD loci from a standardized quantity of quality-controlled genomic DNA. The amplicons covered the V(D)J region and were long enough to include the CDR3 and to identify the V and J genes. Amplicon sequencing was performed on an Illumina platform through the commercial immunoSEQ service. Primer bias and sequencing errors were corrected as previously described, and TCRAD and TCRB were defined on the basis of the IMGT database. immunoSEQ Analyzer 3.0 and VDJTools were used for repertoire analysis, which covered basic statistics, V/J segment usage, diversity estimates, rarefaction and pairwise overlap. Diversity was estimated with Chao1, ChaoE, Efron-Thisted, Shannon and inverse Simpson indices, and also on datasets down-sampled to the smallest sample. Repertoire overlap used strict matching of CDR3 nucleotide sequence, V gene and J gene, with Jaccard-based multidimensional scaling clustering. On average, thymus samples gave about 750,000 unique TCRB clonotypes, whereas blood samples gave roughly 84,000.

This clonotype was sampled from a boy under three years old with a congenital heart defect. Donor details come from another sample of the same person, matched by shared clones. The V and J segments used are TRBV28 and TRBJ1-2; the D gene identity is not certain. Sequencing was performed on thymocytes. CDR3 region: CASSGSAVVYNYGYTF. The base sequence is TGTGCCAGCAGCGGTTCCGCCGTAGTCTATAACTATGGCTACACCTTC.